This T cell receptor beta chain was recovered during a study of shared clonotypes between healthy human individuals. Study observations and caveats: Inspection by rarefaction showed sorted-subset sequencing to be incomplete despite large depth. Some naive CD4 clonotypes, around 4.9%, turned up in common across several donors.

CDR3 length: 14 residues. Trimming shortened V by 2 bases and J by 3 bases, and 11 bases separated the two germline ends. Germline V gives CDR1 SGHRS, CDR2 YFSETQ. As for this clone: What it binds is unknown.

The naive CD8 fraction comprised CD45RO-negative cells positively selected for CCR7 and excluded terminally differentiated effector memory CD45RA+ cells. Per the original methods: Junction-only sequences without quality scores came from ImmunoSEQ, so filtering differed. Generated by immunoSEQ multiplex PCR, the TCRdb table keeps only in-frame clones and is missing some. V and J calls and clone size are as listed in that table; D and trimming were resolved from the DNA. The table has approximately 1.9 million clones, 93% seen once. The chain joins TRBV5-1 to TRBJ1-2, with a weak D call TRBD1 (5 bases). This TCR was sampled from a man aged 18 to 29 in good health. Some clones in this sample may be carry-over from other donors' samples. The material sequenced was naive CD8+ T cells from PBMCs. CDR3: CASSFSDRDYGYTF. The CDR3 DNA reads TGCGCCAGCAGCTTCTCCGACAGAGACTATGGCTACACCTTC.